Listed here are 24 T cell receptor beta chains from one sample, sequenced in a study of blood T cell repertoires in COVID-19 (dated by TCRdb to the early 2020s). Library method: the immunoSEQ multiplex PCR assay. As stored in TCRdb, this immuneACCESS dataset retains in-frame rearrangements with V and J assigned. A fraction of the clones does not appear; measured against another copy, unresolved V genes explain less than half of the discrepancy, and the remainder lacks a known reason. This sample is represented by some 130,000 clones; around 86% of them were singletons. The ten largest clones take up under 3% of the sample. Input material: peripheral blood. Receptor source: a man aged 50 to 60 with active COVID-19.

The chain joins TRBV5-4 to TRBJ2-6; D is uncertain. Trimming pared 1 base from V and 0 bases from J, leaving 8 bases between. Germline V gene data show CDR1 as SGHNT and CDR2 as YYREEE (reference sequence). CDR3 length: 16 amino acids. CDR3 sequence reads: CASSLYVVSGANVLTF. The CDR3 DNA reads TGTGCCAGCAGCTTGTATGTTGTCTCTGGGGCCAACGTCCTGACTTTC.

In regard to this clone: Other nucleotide sequences from this sample produce the same CDR3. The chain recombines TRBV18 with TRBJ1-2; D uncertain. V was clipped by 3 bases and J by 3 bases, with 8 bases between them. The CDR3 consists of 13 residues. CDR1 KGHSH and CDR2 LQKENI come from the germline V gene. The CDR3 bases are TGTGCCAGCTCACCGGAGGTCGACTATGGCTACACCTTC. Protein product: CASSPEVDYGYTF.

The rearrangement links TRBV5-1 to TRBJ1-4, with 9 bases lining up with TRBD1. V trimming: 5 bases; J trimming: 6 bases; junction bases outside the gene matches: 5. The CDR3 is 14 residues long. Germline V gene lookup returns CDR1 SGHRS and CDR2 YFSETQ. The DNA of the CDR3 is TGCGCCAGCAGACTACAGGGGGCTGATGAAAAACTGTTTTTT. Amino acids: CASRLQGADEKLFF.

CDR3 nucleotides: TGTGCCAGTACCCGGGACAGATACTTCTATGGCTACACCTTC. It is translated as CASTRDRYFYGYTF. The chain joins TRBV19 to TRBJ1-2; 7 bases map to TRBD1. V trimming: 7 bases; J trimming: 4 bases; junction bases outside the gene matches: 9. The CDR3 sequence is 14 residues long. Germline lookup yields CDR1 LNHDA and CDR2 SQIVND (reference sequence). The full variable domain, with the rest looked up from reference TRBV19 and TRBJ1-2, is DGGITQSPKYLFRKEGQNVTLSCEQNLNHDAMYWYRQDPGQGLRLIYYSQIVNDFQKGDIAEGYSVSREKKESFPLTVTSAQKNPTAFYLCASTRDRYFYGYTFGSGTRLTVV.

J is TRBJ1-1 and V is TRBV3-1 (or the pseudogene TRBV3-2); 7 nucleotides line up with TRBD1. Germline values: CDR1 LGHDT, CDR2 YNNKEL (reference sequence). With V trimmed by 5 bases and J by 5 bases, 11 bases remained unmatched. The CDR3 extends over 15 amino acids. The chain's CDR3 is CASSSGAGGRTEAFF. The CDR3 DNA reads TGTGCCAGCAGCTCAGGGGCAGGGGGTAGGACTGAAGCTTTCTTT.

The chain has TRBV6-2 or TRBV6-3 and TRBJ2-7; TRBD1 aligns across 8 bases. J was trimmed by 0 bases and V by 5 bases; bases with no gene match: 6. Germline lookup yields CDR1 MNHEY and CDR2 SVGEGT. The CDR3 has 15 residues. The chain's CDR3 is CASSTGGGSSYEQYF. The CDR3 DNA is TGTGCCAGCAGTACAGGGGGTGGAAGCTCCTACGAGCAGTACTTC.

The CDR3 is CASSAGSGGLYEQYF. The CDR3, as DNA: TGTGCCAGCAGTGCGGGGAGCGGGGGCCTCTACGAGCAGTACTTC. This chain links TRBV9 with TRBJ2-7, with 8 bases lining up with TRBD2. Germline CDR1 SGDLS, CDR2 YYNGEE. Trimming removed 5 bases from V and 3 bases from J; junction bases left unmatched: 10. The CDR3 is made up of 15 amino acids. The full variable domain, with the rest looked up from reference TRBV9 and TRBJ2-7, is DSGVTQTPKHLITATGQRVTLRCSPRSGDLSVYWYQQSLDQGLQFLIQYYNGEERAKGNILERFSAQQFPDLHSELNLSSLELGDSALYFCASSAGSGGLYEQYFGPGTRLTVT.

The chain recombines TRBV7-2 with TRBJ2-1, with a weak D call TRBD1 (6 bases). V lost 5 bases to trimming and J lost 0 bases, with 11 bases between them. The germline CDR1 and CDR2 sequences are SGHTA and FQGNSA. This CDR3 is built from 15 residues. CDR3 in amino acids: CASSTDSRSYNEQFF. The CDR3 DNA reads TGTGCCAGCAGCACGGACAGTCGCTCCTACAATGAGCAGTTCTTC. Full variable domain (outside the CDR3, taken from reference TRBV7-2 and TRBJ2-1): GAGVSQSPSNKVTEKGKDVELRCDPISGHTALYWYRQSLGQGLEFLIYFQGNSAPDKSGLPSDRFSAERTGGSVSTLTIQRTQQEDSAVYLCASSTDSRSYNEQFFGPGTRLTVL.

The rearrangement links TRBV3-1 (or the pseudogene TRBV3-2) to TRBJ2-5; no clear D gene. CDR3 length equals 13 residues. With 4 bases removed from V and 5 bases from J, the gap between germline ends came to 11 bases. Germline V CDR1 and CDR2: LGHDT, YNNKEL (reference sequence). CDR3 region: CASSRQIYETQYF. The CDR3 coding sequence is TGTGCCAGCAGCCGCCAAATCTATGAGACCCAGTACTTC.

The chain employs TRBV11-2 and TRBJ1-5, with 9 positions matching TRBD1. Germline CDR1 SGHAT, CDR2 FQNNGV. The CDR3 consists of 15 residues. V trimming: 2 bases; J trimming: 4 bases; junction bases outside the gene matches: 3. CDR3 in amino acids: CASSLTGGENQPQHF. DNA of the CDR3: TGTGCCAGCAGCTTAACAGGGGGCGAAAATCAGCCCCAGCATTTT.

This chain links TRBV21-1 with TRBJ1-5. TRBV21-1 is a pseudogene locus. The CDR3 is 19 residues long. CDR3 residues: CASSKESPWGEYSNQPQHF. DNA of the CDR3: TGTGCCAGCAGCAAAGAGAGCCCTTGGGGGGAGTATAGCAATCAGCCCCAGCATTTT.

J is TRBJ1-3 and V is TRBV5-6, with D possibly matching TRBD1 (6 bases). The CDR3 length is 15 residues. Germline CDR1 is SGHDT and CDR2 is YYEEEE. Trimming took 3 bases from V and 7 from J, leaving 17 bases between them. The CDR3 nucleotides are TGTGCCAGCAGCTACGGGACAACGGGAGGGAACACCATATATTTT. This encodes CASSYGTTGGNTIYF.

This clone occurred a few times. This chain joins TRBV18 and TRBJ2-7; TRBD2 aligns across 9 bases. Per the germline V gene, CDR1 is KGHSH and CDR2 is LQKENI. The CDR3 loop spans 18 amino acids. Trimming removed 6 bases from V and 3 bases from J; junction bases left unmatched: 18. CDR3 in DNA: TGTGCCAGCTCCTTCCAACAGGCGGGGGGGCCTGTCATCTACGAGCAGTACTTC. It specifies CASSFQQAGGPVIYEQYF.

J is TRBJ1-6 and V is TRBV23-1; D ambiguous. TRBV23-1 is an ORF, with its function uncertain. The CDR3 spans 16 residues. Trimming stripped 6 bases from V and 0 bases from J, with 12 bases between. CDR3 region: CASSPCRSSYNSPLHF. In nucleotides, the CDR3 is TGCGCCAGCAGCCCCTGTAGGAGCTCCTATAATTCACCCCTCCACTTT.

The rearrangement joins TRBV11-3 to TRBJ2-5; 8 bases match TRBD2. V lost 5 bases and J lost 4; bases outside the gene matches: 9. The CDR3 loop spans 15 amino acids. The V gene's germline CDR1 is SGHNT and CDR2 YENEEA. The chain's CDR3 is CASSPGGRGLETQYF. CDR3 sequence (DNA): TGTGCCAGCAGCCCGGGGGGGCGGGGGTTAGAGACCCAGTACTTC.

There are a few counts of this clone. V usage is TRBV7-2 and J usage is TRBJ2-1, with 7 nucleotides matching TRBD2. The germline V gene has CDR1 SGHTA and CDR2 FQGNSA. V shed 5 bases and J 10 bases; nucleotides not matched to a gene: 11. CDR3 length equals 14 residues. This CDR3 reads CASSPLRLASEQFF. The CDR3 bases are TGTGCCAGCAGCCCACTAAGACTAGCTAGCGAGCAGTTCTTC.

This CDR3 reads CASSSPAGQYQETQYF. The CDR3 DNA reads as TGTGCCAGCAGCAGCCCAGCGGGGCAGTACCAAGAGACCCAGTACTTC. The chain joins TRBV21-1 to TRBJ2-5; the D call of TRBD2 is as the table states it, not checked on the DNA. TRBV21-1 is recorded as a pseudogene. CDR3 size: 16 residues.

The chain combines TRBV28 with TRBJ2-3; TRBD2 agrees at 7 bases. Germline V lookup: CDR1 MDHEN, CDR2 SYDVKM. The CDR3 length is 16 residues. J lost 0 bases, V lost 6 bases, and 9 bases had no gene match. The CDR3 is CASSTPSGASTDTQYF. Here the CDR3 DNA reads TGTGCCAGCAGCACCCCTAGCGGAGCTAGCACAGATACGCAGTATTTT.

DNA for the CDR3: TGCAGTGCTAGTGGGGGGCCCTCTGAAGCTTTCTTT. Protein sequence: CSASGGPSEAFF. The V gene is TRBV20-1, the J gene TRBJ1-1; possible D gene TRBD1, 6 bases. The V gene lost 3 bases and the J gene lost 6 bases, with 11 bases spanning the gap. This CDR3 comprises 12 residues. Germline V gives CDR1 DFQATT, CDR2 SNEGSKA (reference sequence).

The chain links TRBV25-1 to TRBJ1-2, with 8 bases aligning to TRBD1. The CDR3 extends over 13 amino acids. Germline V gives CDR1 MGHDK, CDR2 SYGVNS. V was clipped by 4 bases and J by 3 bases; unmatched bases: 1. CDR3 amino acids: CASSGTGHYGYTF. In DNA form, the CDR3 reads TGTGCCAGCAGTGGGACAGGGCACTATGGCTACACCTTC.

The gene calls are TRBV10-3 and TRBJ1-1; 8 bases align to TRBD1. This CDR3 has 13 amino acids. Per the germline V gene, CDR1 is ENHRY and CDR2 is SYGVKD. Trimming cost V 7 bases and J 7 bases; bases outside gene matches: 8. CDR3 DNA: TGTGCCATCACGGACAGGGACTGGGGTGAAGCTTTCTTT. This encodes CAITDRDWGEAFF.

This sequence joins TRBV25-1 and TRBJ2-7; 10 nucleotides align to TRBD1. The CDR3 extends over 15 amino acids. Germline V gene lookup returns CDR1 MGHDK and CDR2 SYGVNS. The V segment lost 5 bases and the J segment 6 bases; nucleotides outside the gene matches: 10. DNA for the CDR3: TGTGCCAGCAGTCGTCCGGGACAGGGGCTAACCGAGCAGTACTTC. Its translation: CASSRPGQGLTEQYF.

V usage is TRBV4-2 and J usage is TRBJ1-3; no reliable D call. This CDR3 is built from 18 residues. Germline values: CDR1 LGHNA, CDR2 YNFKEQ. Deletions cut 1 base from V and 4 bases from J, with 20 bases between. The CDR3 DNA reads TGTGCCAGCAGCCAAGGATACCCCACGCCCTCGGGGGGAAACACCATATATTTT. Protein product: CASSQGYPTPSGGNTIYF.

The rearrangement links TRBV19 to TRBJ2-5; TRBD2 agrees at 13 bases. Germline V CDR1 and CDR2: LNHDA, SQIVND (reference sequence). CDR3 length: 18 residues. The V gene end was trimmed by 3 bases and the J gene end by 0 bases; junction bases not matched to a gene: 7. The chain's CDR3 is CASSMGTSGVLYQETQYF. CDR3 DNA: TGTGCCAGTAGTATGGGGACTAGCGGGGTTCTGTACCAAGAGACCCAGTACTTC.